The T cell receptor (beta chain) under discussion was sequenced for a study of T cell repertoires in cytomegalovirus infection. Across the whole study: Shared public TCR beta signatures pointed to both CMV infection and a matching HLA type. The study, taken as a whole, reports: Within the response measured ex vivo, HLA-C-restricted CMV-specific TCR beta clonotypes were dominant.

In this sample, this clonotype turned up a few times. Its specificity is not known. TCRdb reanalysed the reads using MiXCR and keeps one entry per CDR3 protein. The table includes 100,000 or so distinct CDR3 sequences, 25% to 30% detected once. Germline lookup yields CDR1 SGHAT and CDR2 FQNNGV. The CDR3 has 21 residues. The V end was cut by 5 bases, the J end by 1 base, with 31 bases between. The V gene is TRBV11-2, the J gene TRBJ2-3, with TRBD2 as a possible D gene (7 bases). This TCR was sampled from a human donor in good health (CMV status not recorded). Some clones in this sample may be carry-over from other donors' samples. The specimen was CD8+ T cells from cultured PBMCs, collected from culture after CMV antigen stimulation. The CDR3 protein is CASSPYPPGGTSSGRTDTQYF. CDR3 DNA sequence: TGTGCCAGCAGCCCGTACCCCCCAGGCGGGACATCTAGCGGCCGCACAGATACGCAGTATTTT.